This TCR beta chain came from a study of CD8+ T cells in alopecia areata. Whole-study context: For the treated group, dosing was oral tofacitinib at 5 to 10 mg twice daily. Broader study findings: Normal-skin resident alphabeta T cells also appear among scalp sample sequences.

cDNA prepared by RNA extraction and subsequent reverse transcription served as the template for sequencing. Some clones are missing from TCRdb's copy, which holds only in-frame ones; the method was immunoSEQ multiplex PCR. Among a few hundred thousand clones listed, less than 45% were seen once. Specified treatment: oral pan-JAK inhibitor, 5-10 mg twice daily. Sorting of PBMCs yielded the CD4+ and CD8+ T cells. Regarding this clone: The antigen is undetermined.

V dropped 5 bases and J dropped 3 bases, with 14 bases sitting between them. The germline CDR1 and CDR2 sequences are MNHEY and SMNVEV (reference sequence). The CDR3 loop spans 15 amino acids. Specimen: CD4+ T cells sorted from blood, collected between weeks 30 and 35, from a patient treated with tofacitinib. The receptor was isolated from a human donor with alopecia areata. V gene TRBV27 combines with J gene TRBJ1-5, with a tentative D call TRBD1 (5 bases). As DNA, the CDR3 is TGTGCCAGCAGTCCAACCGCAGGGATCAATCAGCCCCAGCATTTT. Translating it yields CASSPTAGINQPQHF.